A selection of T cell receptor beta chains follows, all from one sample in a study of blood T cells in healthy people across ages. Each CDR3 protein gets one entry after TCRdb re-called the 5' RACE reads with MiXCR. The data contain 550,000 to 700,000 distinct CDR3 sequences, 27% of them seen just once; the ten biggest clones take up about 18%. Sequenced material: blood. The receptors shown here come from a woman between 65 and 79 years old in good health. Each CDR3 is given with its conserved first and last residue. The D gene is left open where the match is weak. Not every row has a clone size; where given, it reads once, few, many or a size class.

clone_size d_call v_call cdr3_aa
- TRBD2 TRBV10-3 CAIKGSAGRETQYF
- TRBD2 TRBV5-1 CASSRSSGSNTGELFF
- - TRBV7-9 CASSLVQYEAFF
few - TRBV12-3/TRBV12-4 CASSPLVGKLFF
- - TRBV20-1 CSARETGLPTDTQYF
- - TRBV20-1 CSARDHGGLPLEQYF
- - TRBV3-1 CASSDGQSYEQYF
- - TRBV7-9 CASSLGGGGNVLTF
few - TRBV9 CASSEGGTMNSPLHF
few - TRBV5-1 CASSDHYEQYF
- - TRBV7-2 CANSLNAGPYGYTF
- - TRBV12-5 CASAILSPGYEQYF
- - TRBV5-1 CASSLIIWDQRSDTQYF